The clone carrying this T cell receptor (beta chain) was seen a single time. The antigen is unknown. A modified ARM-PCR protocol with three rounds of nested PCR amplified TCRbeta. TCRdb recomputed calls from the multiplex PCR reads with MiXCR, one row per CDR3 protein. The sample lists about 200,000 distinct CDR3 sequences, 60% to 75% occurring once. The data derive from a study of tumor and adjacent non-tumor tissue in lung cancer. Study outcomes and limitations: Higher tumor TCR diversity was associated with shorter survival. Compared with tumor, normal lung showed significantly lower TCR diversity.

This CDR3 region has 13 residues. RNA was extracted from bulk tissue without any cell sorting. The clonotype originates from a man aged 55 to 70 with non-small cell lung cancer. The specimen was lung tumor tissue. The gene calls are TRBV12-3 or TRBV12-4 and TRBJ2-7; 10 positions match TRBD1. The DNA matches TRBJ2-1 better at its end, which makes the J call doubtful. The CDR3 DNA follows: TGTGCCAGCAACCGACAGGGGGCCTACGAGCAGTTCTTC. It yields the protein CASNRQGAYEQFF.